This paragraph reports one TCR beta chain. Antigen unknown. Trimming removed 0 bases at V and 7 bases at J, with 13 bases between. This CDR3 spans 14 amino acids. The germline CDR1 and CDR2 sequences are SGHNT and YYREEE (reference sequence). This entry belongs to a study of cytomegalovirus exposure and HLA in healthy donors. Points from the study as a whole: TCR beta V segments were, for the most part, productive about 87% or about 30% of the time in an earlier analysis. Association with HLA alleles at 0.05 false discovery rate was found for 17,000 or so TCR beta sequences in a later analysis.

It was with 60 Vbeta and 13 Jbeta primers that the PCR ran. The repertoire was sequenced with immunoSEQ multiplex PCR; TCRdb's copy has only in-frame clones and lacks some. The top ten hold roughly 2% of the sample, which has 200,000 to 300,000 clones, 70% to 90% seen once. This TCR derives from a woman aged 40 to 55 in good health and CMV-seropositive. The J gene is TRBJ2-5, the V gene TRBV5-4, with a possible D match to TRBD2 (6 bases). Specimen: PBMCs. The CDR3, as DNA: TGTGCCAGCAGCTTGGAAAGGGACTCCGGGACCCAGTACTTC. It codes for CASSLERDSGTQYF. Variable domain in full (rest from reference TRBV5-4 and TRBJ2-5): ETGVTQSPTHLIKTRGQQVTLRCSSQSGHNTVSWYQQALGQGPQFIFQYYREEENGRGNFPPRFSGLQFPNYSSELNVNALELDDSALYLCASSLERDSGTQYFGPGTRLLVL.